The clone carrying this T cell receptor beta chain was counted ten times or more. Its matching antigen is unknown. Library construction for TCR beta used iRepertoire HTBI primers and Arm-PCR of CDR3 regions. TCRdb used MiXCR to reprocess the multiplex PCR reads, holding one entry per CDR3 protein. Of 200,000 to 250,000 distinct CDR3 sequences listed, approximately 20% are singletons. The CDR3 is made up of 13 amino acids. CDR1 is SGHAT and CDR2 is FQNNGV in the germline V gene. The V and J ends lost 3 bases and 2 bases respectively, with 5 bases between them. Time point noted: newly diagnosed GD, antithyroid drugs for less than 3 months. After RNA was extracted from PBMCs, the TCR library was made from it. Patients came from an endocrinology department in Xi'an, China. These data originate in a study of regulatory T cells in long-lasting Graves disease. Overall study: Antithyroid drug exposure in newly diagnosed Graves' patients had lasted under 3 months. Study results and limitations: It was in persistent disease that TRBV28, TRBJ1-2 and TRBJ2-5 were favored. Sample size, which was small, may have reduced accuracy.

Material: peripheral blood mononuclear cells (PBMCs), obtained at new diagnosis, from a patient treated with antithyroid drugs. This sequence originates from a female donor with Graves disease. The gene calls are TRBV11-2 and TRBJ2-1; a weak D match, TRBD2 (5 bases). The CDR3, as DNA: TGTGCCAGCAGCTTCGGGGCCTACAATGAGCAGTTCTTC. Translating gives CASSFGAYNEQFF.